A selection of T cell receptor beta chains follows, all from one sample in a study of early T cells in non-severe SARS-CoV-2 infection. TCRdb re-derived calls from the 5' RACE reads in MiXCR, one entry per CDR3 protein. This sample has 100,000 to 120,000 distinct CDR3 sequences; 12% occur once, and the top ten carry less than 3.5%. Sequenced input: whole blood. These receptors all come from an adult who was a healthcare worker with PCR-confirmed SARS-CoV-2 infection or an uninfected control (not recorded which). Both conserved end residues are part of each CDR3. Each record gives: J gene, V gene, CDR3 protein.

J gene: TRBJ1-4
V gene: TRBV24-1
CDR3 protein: CATSDLLRDSATNEKLFF

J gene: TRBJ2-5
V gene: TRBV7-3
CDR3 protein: CASSPAGEETQYF

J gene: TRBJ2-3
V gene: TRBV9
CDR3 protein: CASSPHSTDTQYF

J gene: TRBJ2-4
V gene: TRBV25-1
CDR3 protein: CASGPSPRPEPQNIQYF

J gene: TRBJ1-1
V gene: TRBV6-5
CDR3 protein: CASSYSLGRKNTEAFF

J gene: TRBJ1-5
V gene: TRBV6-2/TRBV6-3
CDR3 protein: CASSYLGGGNQPQHF

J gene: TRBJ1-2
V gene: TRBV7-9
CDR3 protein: CASSFRGREGGYTF

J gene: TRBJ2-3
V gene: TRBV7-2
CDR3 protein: CASSLTSGSSTDTQYF

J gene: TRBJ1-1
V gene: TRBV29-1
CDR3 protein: CSVEDVVTFF

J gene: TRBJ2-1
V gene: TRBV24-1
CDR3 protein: CATSDTSGGLYNEQFF

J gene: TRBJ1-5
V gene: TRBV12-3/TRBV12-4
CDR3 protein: CASSRIAGQSNQPQHF

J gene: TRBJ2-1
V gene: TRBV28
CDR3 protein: CASSPPRTGIIDEQFF

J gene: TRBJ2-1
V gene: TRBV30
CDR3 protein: CAWKDGRSYNEQFF

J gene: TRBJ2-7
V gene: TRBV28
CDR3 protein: CASSFYRGGEVEQYF

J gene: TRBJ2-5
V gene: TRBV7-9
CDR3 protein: CASRVRGETQYF

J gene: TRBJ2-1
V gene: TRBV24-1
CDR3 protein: CATSDAGGYTNEQFF

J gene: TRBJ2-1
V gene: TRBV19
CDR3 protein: CASSIASGGYAEQFF

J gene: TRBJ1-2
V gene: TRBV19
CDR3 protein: CAKKPGPRDRNYGYTF

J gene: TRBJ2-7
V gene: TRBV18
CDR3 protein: CASSPPQAGARYEQYF

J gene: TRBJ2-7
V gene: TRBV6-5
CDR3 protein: CASSRLAGGPHEQYF

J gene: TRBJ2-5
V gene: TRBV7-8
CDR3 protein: CATGGGGRETQYF

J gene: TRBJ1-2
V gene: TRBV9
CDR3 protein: CASSGQTGGYGYTF

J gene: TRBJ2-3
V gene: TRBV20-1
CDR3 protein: CSAPPAGDSTDTQYF

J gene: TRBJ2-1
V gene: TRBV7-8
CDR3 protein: CASSLGPSGGRRGNEQFF

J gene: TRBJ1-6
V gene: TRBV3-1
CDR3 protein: CASSHLTPNSPLHF

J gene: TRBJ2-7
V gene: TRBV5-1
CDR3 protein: CASSLEQAYEQYF

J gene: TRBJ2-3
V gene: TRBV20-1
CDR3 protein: CSARRLAGGPADTQYF

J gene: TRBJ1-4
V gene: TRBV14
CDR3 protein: CASSQGLNEKLFF

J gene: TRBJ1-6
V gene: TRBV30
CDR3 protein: CAWSVRGGGSYNSPLHF

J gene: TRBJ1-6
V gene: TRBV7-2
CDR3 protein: CASSLVGVGNSPLHF

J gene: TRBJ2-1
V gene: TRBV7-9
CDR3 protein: CASSSLQGMTPYNEQFF

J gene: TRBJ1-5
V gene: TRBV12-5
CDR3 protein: CASGLDSTGPQHF

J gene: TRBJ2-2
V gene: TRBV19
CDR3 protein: CASSTLRGSGTGELFF

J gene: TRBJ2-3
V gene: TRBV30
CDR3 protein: CAWSVGGTDTQYF

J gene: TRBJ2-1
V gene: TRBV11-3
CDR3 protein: CASSPRGSVPQNEQFF

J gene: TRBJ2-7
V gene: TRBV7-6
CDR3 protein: CASSPGPNIPYEQYF

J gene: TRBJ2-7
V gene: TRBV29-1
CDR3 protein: CSVEGGRASYEQYF

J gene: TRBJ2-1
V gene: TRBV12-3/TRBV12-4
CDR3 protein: CASLTNLGGSEQFF

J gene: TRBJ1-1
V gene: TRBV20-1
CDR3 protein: CSASNFGGTEAFF

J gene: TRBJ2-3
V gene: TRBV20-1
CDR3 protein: CSARGGIFPTDTQYF

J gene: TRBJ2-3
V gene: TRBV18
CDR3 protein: CASSPPRVDTDTQYF

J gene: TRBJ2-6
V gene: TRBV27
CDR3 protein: CASSLSKGIGGLGANVLTF